This is a list of T cell receptor beta chains from one sample in a study of T cell repertoires in cytomegalovirus infection. Which antigens these TCRs recognize remains unknown. TCRdb re-derived calls from the reads in MiXCR, one entry per CDR3 protein. The table shows 40,000 to 50,000 distinct CDR3 sequences, with 20% occurring only once. Sample: PBMCs, sequenced either directly or after in vitro stimulation (not recorded which). These receptors originate from a human donor in good health (CMV status not recorded). Some clones in this sample may be carry-over from other donors' samples. Each CDR3 is given with its conserved first and last residue. Each record gives: clone size, V gene, J gene, D gene, CDR3 DNA, CDR3 protein. The D gene is left open where the match is weak. Expanded clones get a size class; other rows say once, few or many, or leave the size out.

abundance: many
v_gene: TRBV7-6
j_gene: TRBJ2-3
d_gene: NA
CDR3nt: TGTGCCAGCAGCTTAGCGCCCGGGAGTATAGATACGCAGTATTTT
CDR3aa: CASSLAPGSIDTQYF

abundance: few
v_gene: TRBV6-1
j_gene: TRBJ2-1
d_gene: NA
CDR3nt: TGTGCCAGCAGTTTCAACCTAGACAATGAGCAGTTCTTC
CDR3aa: CASSFNLDNEQFF

abundance: many
v_gene: TRBV7-2
j_gene: TRBJ2-1
d_gene: NA
CDR3nt: TGTGCCAGCAGCCCGGCTAGCGCCTACAATGAGCAGTTCTTC
CDR3aa: CASSPASAYNEQFF

abundance: many
v_gene: TRBV6-2/TRBV6-3
j_gene: TRBJ2-1
d_gene: TRBD2
CDR3nt: TGTGCCAGCAAAAACGCGGGACTAGCGGGAGAGCTGTTCTTC
CDR3aa: CASKNAGLAGELFF

abundance: many
v_gene: TRBV25-1
j_gene: TRBJ1-1
d_gene: NA
CDR3nt: TGTGCCAGCACGGGCACTCCAAGAGATGGTGAAGCTTTCTTT
CDR3aa: CASTGTPRDGEAFF

abundance: NA
v_gene: TRBV12-3/TRBV12-4
j_gene: TRBJ2-5
d_gene: NA
CDR3nt: TGTGCCAGCAGTATAGCAGACAGACAAGAGACCCAGTACTTC
CDR3aa: CASSIADRQETQYF

abundance: NA
v_gene: TRBV19
j_gene: TRBJ2-1
d_gene: NA
CDR3nt: TGTGCCACCGGTCGGTGGGGGGATGGTGAGCAGTTCTTC
CDR3aa: CATGRWGDGEQFF

abundance: many
v_gene: TRBV7-2
j_gene: TRBJ2-5
d_gene: TRBD2
CDR3nt: TGTGCCAGCAGCACGACGGGGGGGCAAGAGACCCAGTACTTC
CDR3aa: CASSTTGGQETQYF

abundance: NA
v_gene: TRBV7-9
j_gene: TRBJ2-3
d_gene: NA
CDR3nt: TGTGCCAGCAGCCCGAGACTACGCATTAGCACAGATACGCAGTATTTT
CDR3aa: CASSPRLRISTDTQYF

abundance: NA
v_gene: TRBV2
j_gene: TRBJ2-3
d_gene: TRBD2
CDR3nt: TGTGCCAGCAGACGCGGACTAGCGGGAAGGTACACAGATACGCAGTATTTT
CDR3aa: CASRRGLAGRYTDTQYF

abundance: many
v_gene: TRBV7-8
j_gene: TRBJ2-7
d_gene: TRBD1
CDR3nt: TGTGCCAGCAGCCCCCCACCGACAGGGAAATCCGAGCAGTACTTC
CDR3aa: CASSPPPTGKSEQYF

abundance: many
v_gene: TRBV7-2
j_gene: TRBJ2-1
d_gene: NA
CDR3nt: TGTGCCAGCAGCTCACGACTAGTCTCCTACAATGAGCAGTTCTTC
CDR3aa: CASSSRLVSYNEQFF

abundance: many
v_gene: TRBV12-3/TRBV12-4
j_gene: TRBJ2-3
d_gene: TRBD2
CDR3nt: TGTGCCAGCAGTTCAGGGACTAGGAGACAAAACACAGATACGCAGTATTTT
CDR3aa: CASSSGTRRQNTDTQYF

abundance: NA
v_gene: TRBV9
j_gene: TRBJ2-5
d_gene: NA
CDR3nt: TGTGCCAGCAGTCTTAGTGGTCGTTGGGAGACCCAGTACTTC
CDR3aa: CASSLSGRWETQYF

abundance: NA
v_gene: TRBV20-1
j_gene: TRBJ2-1
d_gene: NA
CDR3nt: TGCAGTGCTACCTACCGTTCAAGCTACAATGAGCAGTTCTTC
CDR3aa: CSATYRSSYNEQFF

abundance: NA
v_gene: TRBV20-1
j_gene: TRBJ1-5
d_gene: NA
CDR3nt: TGCAGTGCTGGGAATCAGCCCCAGCATTTT
CDR3aa: CSAGNQPQHF

abundance: few
v_gene: TRBV13
j_gene: TRBJ2-3
d_gene: NA
CDR3nt: TGTGCCAGCAGGAACCAGGGGACAGATACGCAGTATTTT
CDR3aa: CASRNQGTDTQYF

abundance: once
v_gene: TRBV5-1
j_gene: TRBJ2-3
d_gene: TRBD2
CDR3nt: TGCGCCAGCAGCTTGGACGCGGGAGAGGTAGATACGCAGTATTTT
CDR3aa: CASSLDAGEVDTQYF

abundance: NA
v_gene: TRBV6-2/TRBV6-3
j_gene: TRBJ2-6
d_gene: NA
CDR3nt: TGTGCCAGCAGTTACACCAAGCACTCTGGGGCCAACGTCCTGACTTTC
CDR3aa: CASSYTKHSGANVLTF

abundance: many
v_gene: TRBV7-2
j_gene: TRBJ2-3
d_gene: TRBD2
CDR3nt: TGTGCCAGCAGCTCAGCAGCGGGGGGGAGCTCAGATACGCAGTATTTT
CDR3aa: CASSSAAGGSSDTQYF

abundance: many
v_gene: TRBV11-2
j_gene: TRBJ1-1
d_gene: NA
CDR3nt: TGTGCCAGCAGCAAACGGGACCTCACTGAAGCTTTCTTT
CDR3aa: CASSKRDLTEAFF

abundance: many
v_gene: TRBV20-1
j_gene: TRBJ2-5
d_gene: TRBD1
CDR3nt: TGCAGTGCTCTCGACAGGGGGAGAGGAGAGACCCAGTACTTC
CDR3aa: CSALDRGRGETQYF

abundance: NA
v_gene: TRBV5-5
j_gene: TRBJ2-1
d_gene: TRBD2
CDR3nt: TGTGCCAGCAGCTTACTAGCGGGAGGTCGGTATGAGCAGTTCTTC
CDR3aa: CASSLLAGGRYEQFF

abundance: NA
v_gene: TRBV18
j_gene: TRBJ2-2
d_gene: TRBD1
CDR3nt: TGTGCCAGCTCACCACCCGGGACAGGGACCGGGGAGCTGTTTTTT
CDR3aa: CASSPPGTGTGELFF

abundance: many
v_gene: TRBV12-3/TRBV12-4
j_gene: TRBJ2-1
d_gene: TRBD2
CDR3nt: TGTGGCACTAGCGCCTCCTACAATGAGCAGTTCTTC
CDR3aa: CGTSASYNEQFF

abundance: NA
v_gene: TRBV12-3/TRBV12-4
j_gene: TRBJ1-2
d_gene: NA
CDR3nt: TGTGCCAGCAGTTTTTCCAACTATGGCTACACCTTC
CDR3aa: CASSFSNYGYTF

abundance: NA
v_gene: TRBV5-6
j_gene: TRBJ1-5
d_gene: NA
CDR3nt: TGTGCCAGCAGCGACGGACAACTTGCGGGTCAGCCCCAGCATTTT
CDR3aa: CASSDGQLAGQPQHF

abundance: once
v_gene: TRBV6-6
j_gene: TRBJ2-2
d_gene: TRBD1
CDR3nt: TGTGCCAGCAGGGCTCCGGGACAGGAGAACACCGGGGAGCTGTTTTTT
CDR3aa: CASRAPGQENTGELFF

abundance: few
v_gene: TRBV5-6
j_gene: TRBJ1-1
d_gene: TRBD1
CDR3nt: TGTGCCAGCAGCCCGGACAGGGTCACTGAAGCTTTCTTT
CDR3aa: CASSPDRVTEAFF

abundance: NA
v_gene: TRBV19
j_gene: TRBJ1-1
d_gene: NA
CDR3nt: TGTGCCAGTAGTATTCGCGGTATCTCAAGTACTGAAGCTTTCTTT
CDR3aa: CASSIRGISSTEAFF

abundance: few
v_gene: TRBV18
j_gene: TRBJ1-5
d_gene: NA
CDR3nt: TGTGCCAGCTCAAAAGACAGTTATCAGCCCCAGCATTTT
CDR3aa: CASSKDSYQPQHF

abundance: few
v_gene: TRBV5-5
j_gene: TRBJ2-7
d_gene: NA
CDR3nt: TGTGCCAGCAGCTTGACTATAAGGGTCTACGAGCAGTACTTC
CDR3aa: CASSLTIRVYEQYF

abundance: many
v_gene: TRBV12-3/TRBV12-4
j_gene: TRBJ1-4
d_gene: TRBD1
CDR3nt: TGTGCCAGCAGTTCTCAAATGACAGGGCATGAAAAACTGTTTTTT
CDR3aa: CASSSQMTGHEKLFF

abundance: many
v_gene: TRBV12-3/TRBV12-4
j_gene: TRBJ2-3
d_gene: TRBD2
CDR3nt: TGTGCCAGCAGCCTCGCGGGGGATGGACTCACAGATACGCAGTATTTT
CDR3aa: CASSLAGDGLTDTQYF

abundance: NA
v_gene: TRBV11-2
j_gene: TRBJ2-7
d_gene: NA
CDR3nt: TGTGCCAGCAGCTTCGGTCTAGTCGAGCAGTACTTC
CDR3aa: CASSFGLVEQYF

abundance: many
v_gene: TRBV6-1
j_gene: TRBJ2-5
d_gene: TRBD2
CDR3nt: TGTGCCAGCAGTGAAGCGGGGGGGTGGGAGACCCAGTACTTC
CDR3aa: CASSEAGGWETQYF

abundance: few
v_gene: TRBV10-3
j_gene: TRBJ2-3
d_gene: NA
CDR3nt: TGTGCCATCAAAAAGGAAGGGAGCACAGATACGCAGTATTTT
CDR3aa: CAIKKEGSTDTQYF

abundance: NA
v_gene: TRBV7-9
j_gene: TRBJ2-5
d_gene: TRBD1
CDR3nt: TGTGCCAGCAGCTTATATGGGACAGAAAGAAAGACCCAGTACTTC
CDR3aa: CASSLYGTERKTQYF

abundance: many
v_gene: TRBV7-2
j_gene: TRBJ1-1
d_gene: NA
CDR3nt: TGTGCCAGCAGCTCCGGTAGCGGGTACACTGAAGCTTTCTTT
CDR3aa: CASSSGSGYTEAFF

abundance: NA
v_gene: TRBV7-9
j_gene: TRBJ2-3
d_gene: TRBD2
CDR3nt: TGTGCCAGCAGCGCTAGCGGGGGCGATACGCAGTATTTT
CDR3aa: CASSASGGDTQYF

abundance: many
v_gene: TRBV12-3/TRBV12-4
j_gene: TRBJ1-2
d_gene: NA
CDR3nt: TGTGCCAGCGAGGGCCCGCGGGGCTACACCTTC
CDR3aa: CASEGPRGYTF

abundance: few
v_gene: TRBV28
j_gene: TRBJ1-2
d_gene: NA
CDR3nt: TGTGCCAGCAGTTTCCTGGCGGGGTCCTATGGCTACACCTTC
CDR3aa: CASSFLAGSYGYTF

abundance: few
v_gene: TRBV11-2
j_gene: TRBJ2-4
d_gene: NA
CDR3nt: TGTGCCAGCAGACACGGGGGATCGCGTGCCAAAAACATTCAGTACTTC
CDR3aa: CASRHGGSRAKNIQYF

abundance: many
v_gene: TRBV7-8
j_gene: TRBJ1-5
d_gene: TRBD1
CDR3nt: TGTGCCAGCAGCGATCGGACAGGGGAGCGCAATCAGCCCCAGCATTTT
CDR3aa: CASSDRTGERNQPQHF

abundance: NA
v_gene: TRBV20-1
j_gene: TRBJ1-2
d_gene: NA
CDR3nt: TGCAGTGCTAGAGATCTTGGCTTAGGGGTTGGTATCGGCGGCTACACCTTC
CDR3aa: CSARDLGLGVGIGGYTF